This T cell receptor (beta chain) was sequenced for a study of cytomegalovirus exposure and HLA in healthy donors. With regard to this clone: Antigen specificity is unknown.

This CDR3 is 18 amino acids long. Trimming cost V 1 base and J 7 bases, with 22 bases left between them. From germline, CDR1 is MNHNS and CDR2 SASEGT. Data came from immunoSEQ multiplex PCR; TCRdb stores just in-frame clones and leaves some out. The table has 150,000 to 250,000 clones, roughly 81% seen once. Study-wide results and caveats: The study flagged 150 to 200 TCR beta chains as cytomegalovirus-associated.

Input material: PBMCs. The TCR originated in a woman aged 25 to 39 in good health and CMV-seronegative. The chain employs TRBV6-1 and TRBJ2-2; unclear D gene. CDR3 nucleotides: TGTGCCAGCAGTGAAGAGTGGCTGGAGACCACGAGGAGCGGGGAGCTGTTTTTT. This translates into CASSEEWLETTRSGELFF.